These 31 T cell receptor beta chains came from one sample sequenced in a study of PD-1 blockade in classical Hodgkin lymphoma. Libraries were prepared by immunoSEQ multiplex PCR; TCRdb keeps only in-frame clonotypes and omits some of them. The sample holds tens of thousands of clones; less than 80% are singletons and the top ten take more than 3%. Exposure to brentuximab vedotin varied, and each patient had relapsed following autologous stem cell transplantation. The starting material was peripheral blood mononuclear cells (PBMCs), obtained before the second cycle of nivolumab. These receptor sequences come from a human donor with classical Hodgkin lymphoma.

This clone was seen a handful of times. In DNA, the CDR3 is TGTGCCAGCAGCTTAGGAGGGGTCTATGGCTACACCTTC. This encodes CASSLGGVYGYTF. The chain couples TRBV7-9 to TRBJ1-2, with TRBD1 as a possible D gene (5 bases). This CDR3 comprises 13 residues. Trimming removed 1 base at V and 4 bases at J, with 7 bases between. Germline V lookup: CDR1 SEHNR, CDR2 FQNEAQ (reference sequence).

The CDR3: CASSPGLNYGYTF. CDR3 in DNA: TGTGCCAGCAGTCCTGGTCTTAACTATGGCTACACCTTC. The rearrangement uses TRBV6-5 and TRBJ1-2, with D hard to call. This CDR3 spans 13 amino acids. Between the trimmed V and J ends, which lost 5 bases and 1 base, there was a span of 8 bases. The germline gives CDR1 MNHEY, CDR2 SVGAGI.

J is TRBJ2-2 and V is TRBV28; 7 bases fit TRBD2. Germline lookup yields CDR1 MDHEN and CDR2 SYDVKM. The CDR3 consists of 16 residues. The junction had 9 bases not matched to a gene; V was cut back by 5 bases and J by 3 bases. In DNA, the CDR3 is TGTGCCAGCAGTCAACTGAGGGCGGGGGACACCGGGGAGCTGTTTTTT. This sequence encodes CASSQLRAGDTGELFF.

DNA for the CDR3: TGTGCCAGCAGCTCAGAAATTGGGACATCGAGAACCTACGAGCAGTACTTC. Translation gives CASSSEIGTSRTYEQYF. The V and J genes are TRBV7-9 and TRBJ2-7; TRBD1 is a possible D gene (6 bases). The CDR3 length is 17 residues. V was clipped by 4 bases and J by 2 bases, with 21 bases between them. Germline CDR1 is SEHNR and CDR2 is FQNEAQ (reference sequence).

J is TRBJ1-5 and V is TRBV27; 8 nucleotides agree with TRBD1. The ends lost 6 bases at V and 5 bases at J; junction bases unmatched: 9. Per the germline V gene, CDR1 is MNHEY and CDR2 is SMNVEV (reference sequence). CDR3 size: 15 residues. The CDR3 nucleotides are TGTGCCAGCAGGTGGGCAGGGGGCGATTATCAGCCCCAGCATTTT. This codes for CASRWAGGDYQPQHF.

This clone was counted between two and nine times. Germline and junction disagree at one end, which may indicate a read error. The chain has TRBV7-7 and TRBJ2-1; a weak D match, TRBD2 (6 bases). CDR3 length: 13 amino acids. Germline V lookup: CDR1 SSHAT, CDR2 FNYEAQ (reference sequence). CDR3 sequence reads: CASSPGLLGEQFF. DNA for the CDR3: TGTGCTAGCAGTCCGGGACTCTTGGGGGAGCAGTTCTTC.

For the CDR3, the DNA is TGTGCCAGCAGCCGGGGGGAAAACTACGAGCAGTACTTC. Translated, it gives CASSRGENYEQYF. This rearrangement joins TRBV2 to TRBJ2-7, with 7 bases matching TRBD2. V shed 6 bases and J 3 bases; nucleotides not matched to a gene: 5. CDR1 and CDR2 (germline): SNHLY, FYNNEI. The CDR3 spans 13 residues.

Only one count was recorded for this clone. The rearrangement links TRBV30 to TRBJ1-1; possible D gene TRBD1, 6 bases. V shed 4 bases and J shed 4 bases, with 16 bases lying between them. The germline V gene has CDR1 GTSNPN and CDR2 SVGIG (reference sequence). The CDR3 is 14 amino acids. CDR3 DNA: TGTGCCTGGACTAGGGGGGGCGAGGGCACTGAAGCTTTCTTT. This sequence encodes CAWTRGGEGTEAFF.

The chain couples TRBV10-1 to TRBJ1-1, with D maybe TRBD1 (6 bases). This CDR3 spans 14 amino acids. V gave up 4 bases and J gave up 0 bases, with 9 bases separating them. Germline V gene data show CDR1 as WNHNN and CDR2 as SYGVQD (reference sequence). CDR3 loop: CASSAGQLNTEAFF. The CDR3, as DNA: TGCGCCAGCAGTGCGGGACAATTGAACACTGAAGCTTTCTTT.

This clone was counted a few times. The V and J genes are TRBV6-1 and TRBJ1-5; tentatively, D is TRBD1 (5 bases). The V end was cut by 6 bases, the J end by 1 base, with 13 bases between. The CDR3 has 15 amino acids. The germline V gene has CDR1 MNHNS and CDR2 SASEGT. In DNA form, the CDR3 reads TGTGCCAGCAGGGGCCGGGGCCTGAGCAATCAGCCCCAGCATTTT. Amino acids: CASRGRGLSNQPQHF.

The CDR3 spells CAWSKGPDQPQHF. In DNA, the CDR3 is TGTGCCTGGAGTAAAGGACCCGATCAGCCCCAGCATTTT. The chain is built from TRBV30 and TRBJ1-5; D remains unclear. The CDR3 has 13 amino acids. V was trimmed by 2 bases and J by 5 bases, leaving 10 bases between them. The germline CDR1 and CDR2 sequences are GTSNPN and SVGIG (reference sequence).

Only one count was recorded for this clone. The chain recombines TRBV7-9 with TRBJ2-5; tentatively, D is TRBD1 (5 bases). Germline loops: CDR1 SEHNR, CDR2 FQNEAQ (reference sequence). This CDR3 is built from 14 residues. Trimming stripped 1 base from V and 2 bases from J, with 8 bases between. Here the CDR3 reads CASSLGGLQETQYF. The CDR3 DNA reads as TGTGCCAGCAGCTTAGGGGGCCTTCAAGAGACCCAGTACTTC.

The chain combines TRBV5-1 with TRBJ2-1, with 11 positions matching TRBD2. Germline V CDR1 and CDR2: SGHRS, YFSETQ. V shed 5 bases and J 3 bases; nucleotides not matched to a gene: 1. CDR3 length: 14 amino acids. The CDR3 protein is CASRTSGGYNEQFF. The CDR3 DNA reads TGCGCCAGCAGAACTAGCGGGGGCTACAATGAGCAGTTCTTC.

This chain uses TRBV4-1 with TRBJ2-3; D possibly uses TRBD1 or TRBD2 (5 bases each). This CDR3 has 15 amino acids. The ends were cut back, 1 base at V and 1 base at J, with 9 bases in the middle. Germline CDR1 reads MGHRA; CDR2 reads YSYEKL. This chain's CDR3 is CASSQVGGGTDTQYF. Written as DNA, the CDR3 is TGCGCCAGCAGCCAAGTTGGGGGTGGCACAGATACGCAGTATTTT.

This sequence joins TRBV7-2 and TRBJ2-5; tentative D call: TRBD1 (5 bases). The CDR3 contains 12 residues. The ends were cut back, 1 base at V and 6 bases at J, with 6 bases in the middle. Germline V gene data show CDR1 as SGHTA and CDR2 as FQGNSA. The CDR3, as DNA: TGTGCCAGCAGCTTAGGGGGCAAGACCCAGTACTTC. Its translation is CASSLGGKTQYF.

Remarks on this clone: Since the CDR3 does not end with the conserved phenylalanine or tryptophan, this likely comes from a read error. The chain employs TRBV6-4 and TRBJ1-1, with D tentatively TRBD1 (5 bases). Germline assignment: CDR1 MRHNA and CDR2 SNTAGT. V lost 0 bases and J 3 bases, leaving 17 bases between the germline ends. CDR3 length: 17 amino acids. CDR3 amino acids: CASSDSIYVEGYTEAFL. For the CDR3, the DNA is TGTGCCAGCAGTGACTCGATTTATGTGGAGGGGTACACTGAAGCTTTCCTT.

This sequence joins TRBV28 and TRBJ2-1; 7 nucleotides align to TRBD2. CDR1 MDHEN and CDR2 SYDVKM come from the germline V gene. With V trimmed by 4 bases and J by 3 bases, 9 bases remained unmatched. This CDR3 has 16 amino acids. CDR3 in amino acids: CASSSGLPIYYNEQFF. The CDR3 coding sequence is TGTGCCAGCAGTTCGGGACTACCGATCTACTACAATGAGCAGTTCTTC.

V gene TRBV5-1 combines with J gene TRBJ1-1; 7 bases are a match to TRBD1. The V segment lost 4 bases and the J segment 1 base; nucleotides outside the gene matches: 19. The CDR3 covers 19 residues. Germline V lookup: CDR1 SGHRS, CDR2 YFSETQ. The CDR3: CASSIDRALKEAQNTEAFF. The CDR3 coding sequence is TGCGCCAGCAGCATTGACAGGGCCCTAAAGGAGGCCCAGAACACTGAAGCTTTCTTT.

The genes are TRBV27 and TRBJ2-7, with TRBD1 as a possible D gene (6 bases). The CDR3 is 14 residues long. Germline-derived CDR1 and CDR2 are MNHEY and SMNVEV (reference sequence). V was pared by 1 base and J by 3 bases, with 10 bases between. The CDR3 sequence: CASSLYGGDYEQYF. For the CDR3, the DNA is TGTGCCAGCAGTTTATATGGGGGCGACTACGAGCAGTACTTC.

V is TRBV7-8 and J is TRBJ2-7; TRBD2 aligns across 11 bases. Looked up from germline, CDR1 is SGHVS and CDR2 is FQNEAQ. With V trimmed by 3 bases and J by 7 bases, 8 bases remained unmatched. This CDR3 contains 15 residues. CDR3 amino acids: CASSFSLAGAREQYF. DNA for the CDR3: TGTGCCAGCAGCTTCTCACTAGCGGGGGCGAGGGAGCAGTACTTC.

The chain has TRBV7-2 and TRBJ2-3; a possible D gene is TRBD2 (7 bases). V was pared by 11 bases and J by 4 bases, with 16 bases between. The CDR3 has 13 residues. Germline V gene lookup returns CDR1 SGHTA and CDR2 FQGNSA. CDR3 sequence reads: CAFGGGGADTQYF. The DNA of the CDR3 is TGTGCCTTCGGAGGGGGGGGCGCAGATACGCAGTATTTT.

The CDR3 spells CAWGTGDYEQYF. The CDR3 DNA sequence: TGTGCCTGGGGGACAGGGGACTACGAGCAGTACTTC. The V gene is TRBV30, the J gene TRBJ2-7; 10 positions match TRBD1. The CDR3 runs 12 residues. From germline, CDR1 is GTSNPN and CDR2 SVGIG (reference sequence). Germline trimming cut 5 bases from V and 3 bases from J; bases unmatched to any gene: 1.

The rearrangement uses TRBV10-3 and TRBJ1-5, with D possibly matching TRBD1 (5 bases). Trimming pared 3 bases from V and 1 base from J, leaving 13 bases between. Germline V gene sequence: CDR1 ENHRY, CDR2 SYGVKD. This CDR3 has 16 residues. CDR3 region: CAISDPLGDSNQPQHF. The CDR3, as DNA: TGTGCCATCAGTGACCCCCTGGGGGACAGCAATCAGCCCCAGCATTTT.

CDR3 sequence (DNA): TGTGCCAGCAGCATAGGAGCAGGAGGACAGCCCCAGCATTTT. The encoded protein is CASSIGAGGQPQHF. The chain links TRBV9 to TRBJ1-5, with D unclear. This CDR3 spans 14 amino acids. Deletions cut 4 bases from V and 7 bases from J, with 15 bases between. Germline V gene sequence: CDR1 SGDLS, CDR2 YYNGEE.

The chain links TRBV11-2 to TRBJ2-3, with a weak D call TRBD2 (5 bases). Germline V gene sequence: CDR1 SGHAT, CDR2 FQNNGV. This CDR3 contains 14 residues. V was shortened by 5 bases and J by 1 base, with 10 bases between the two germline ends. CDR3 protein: CASSQDSRTDTQYF. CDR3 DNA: TGTGCCAGCAGCCAGGACTCGCGCACAGATACGCAGTATTTT.

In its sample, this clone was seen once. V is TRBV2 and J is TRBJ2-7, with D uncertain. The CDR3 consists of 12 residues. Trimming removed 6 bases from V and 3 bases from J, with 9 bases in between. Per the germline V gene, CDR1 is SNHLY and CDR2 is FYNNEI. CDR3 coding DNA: TGTGCCAGCAGACCTGACGGCTACGAGCAGTACTTC. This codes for CASRPDGYEQYF.

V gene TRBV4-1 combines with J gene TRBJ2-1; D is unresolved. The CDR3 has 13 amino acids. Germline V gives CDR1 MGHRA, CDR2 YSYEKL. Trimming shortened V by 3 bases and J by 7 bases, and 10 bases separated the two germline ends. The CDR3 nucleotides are TGCGCCAGCAGCCATGGCCGTGGTAATGAGCAGTTCTTC. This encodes CASSHGRGNEQFF.

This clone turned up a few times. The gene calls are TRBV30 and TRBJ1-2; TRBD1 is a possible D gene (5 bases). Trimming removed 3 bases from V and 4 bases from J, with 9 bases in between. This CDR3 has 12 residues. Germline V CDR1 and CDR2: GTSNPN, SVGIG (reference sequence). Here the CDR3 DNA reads TGTGCCTGGAGGGGACGGACCTATGGCTACACCTTC. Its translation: CAWRGRTYGYTF.

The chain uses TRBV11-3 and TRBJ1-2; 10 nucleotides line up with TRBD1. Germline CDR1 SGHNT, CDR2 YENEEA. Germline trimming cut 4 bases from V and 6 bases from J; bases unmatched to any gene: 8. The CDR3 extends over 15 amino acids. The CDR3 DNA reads TGTGCCAGCAGCTCGGGACAGGGGATCACGGATGGCTACACCTTC. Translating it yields CASSSGQGITDGYTF.

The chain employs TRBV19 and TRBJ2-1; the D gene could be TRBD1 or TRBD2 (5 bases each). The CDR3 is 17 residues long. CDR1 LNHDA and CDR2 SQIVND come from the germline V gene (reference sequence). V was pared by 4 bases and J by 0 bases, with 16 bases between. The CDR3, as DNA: TGTGCCAGTAGTACCCGGGACCTACTTAGCTCCTACAATGAGCAGTTCTTC. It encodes CASSTRDLLSSYNEQFF.

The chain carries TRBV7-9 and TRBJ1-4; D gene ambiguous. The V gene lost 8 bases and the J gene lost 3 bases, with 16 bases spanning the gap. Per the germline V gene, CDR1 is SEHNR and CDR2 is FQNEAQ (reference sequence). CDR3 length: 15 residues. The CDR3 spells CASSPRGASNEKLFF. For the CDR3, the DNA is TGTGCCAGCTCCCCTCGGGGTGCTTCTAATGAAAAACTGTTTTTT.